What follows are 19 T cell receptor beta chains derived from one specimen sequenced in a study of blood T cells in healthy people across ages. A second PCR of roughly 7 to 11 cycles used a sample-barcoded 5' primer and a J-beta primer mix. TCRdb analysed the 5' RACE reads with MiXCR anew, one entry per CDR3 protein. Seen here are hundreds of thousands of distinct CDR3 sequences, around half observed once, and the top ten hold roughly 25%. Sequencing was carried out using blood. These receptors originate from a man older than 75 in good health.

In the case of this clonotype: A much larger clone differs by one base, so this may be a read error. This chain joins TRBV7-9 and TRBJ1-2; D unclear. Germline-derived CDR1 and CDR2 are SEHNR and FQNEAQ (reference sequence). This CDR3 has 13 amino acids. CDR3 sequence reads: CASSPRTNYSYTF. The CDR3 coding sequence is TGTGCCAGCAGCCCGCGAACCAACTATAGCTACACCTTC.

CDR3 region: CASSLFPGADTQYF. The CDR3 region has the DNA TGTGCCAGCAGCCTATTCCCGGGTGCAGATACGCAGTATTTT. This chain connects TRBV12-3 or TRBV12-4 to TRBJ2-3; unclear D gene. This CDR3 has 14 amino acids. Trimming took off 6 bases at V and 4 bases at J, with 14 bases between the two ends.

In its sample, this clonotype was seen a few times. This rearrangement joins TRBV28 to TRBJ2-1; 10 bases agree with TRBD2. Germline loops: CDR1 MDHEN, CDR2 SYDVKM. The J segment lost 8 bases and the V segment lost 2 bases, leaving 6 bases of the junction unmatched. The CDR3 is 15 residues long. CDR3 amino acids: CASSLRRLAGDEQFF. The CDR3 DNA reads as TGTGCCAGCAGTTTACGTCGGCTAGCGGGAGATGAGCAGTTCTTC.

This clonotype came up a few times. Being one base from a much bigger clone, this may be a read error. This chain joins TRBV7-9 and TRBJ2-1, with 8 bases fitting TRBD2. The J call is doubtful: the DNA matches TRBJ2-7 better. Germline V gene data show CDR1 as SEHNR and CDR2 as FQNEAQ (reference sequence). The CDR3 runs to 17 residues. The CDR3 DNA follows: TGTGCCAGCAGCTCGTCCCGCGGCGGGAGGTCCTACAATGAGCAGTACTTC. Amino acid sequence: CASSSSRGGRSYNEQYF.

The chain couples TRBV20-1 to TRBJ1-4, with a tentative D call TRBD1 (6 bases). V was pared by 6 bases and J by 7 bases, with 15 bases between. CDR1 is DFQATT, CDR2 SNEGSKA, per germline (reference sequence). This CDR3 comprises 13 residues. CDR3 region: CSALQGFGEKLFF. DNA for the CDR3: TGCAGTGCCCTTCAGGGGTTTGGTGAAAAACTGTTTTTT.

There are a few counts of this clonotype. This chain joins TRBV20-1 and TRBJ2-7, with 9 bases matching TRBD2. There are 15 residues in the CDR3. Looked up from germline, CDR1 is DFQATT and CDR2 is SNEGSKA (reference sequence). The ends lost 3 bases at V and 0 bases at J; junction bases unmatched: 6. CDR3 sequence (DNA): TGCAGTGCTAGGCCCGGGACTAGCAACTCCTACGAGCAGTACTTC. Its protein is CSARPGTSNSYEQYF.

In its sample, this clonotype was seen a few times. The junction shows a germline mismatch at one end, possibly a read error. The genes are TRBV6-4 and TRBJ2-3, with 10 nucleotides matching TRBD1. Germline values: CDR1 MRHNA, CDR2 SNTAGT. This CDR3 is 16 amino acids long. The CDR3 region is CASSAAAGQGVNTPYF. The CDR3, as DNA: TGTGCCAGCAGTGCCGCCGCTGGACAGGGGGTAAATACGCCGTATTTT.

This sequence joins TRBV20-1 and TRBJ1-5; D may be TRBD1 (6 bases). The CDR3 is 13 amino acids. Germline V gene sequence: CDR1 DFQATT, CDR2 SNEGSKA (reference sequence). Trimming cost V 4 bases and J 7 bases, with 14 bases left between them. In DNA form, the CDR3 reads TGCAGTGCTACGCTACAGGGAGGCCAGCCCCAGCATTTT. Its protein is CSATLQGGQPQHF.

This clonotype appeared a few times. The chain has TRBV28 and TRBJ2-4; 7 bases line up with TRBD2. The J call may be wrong; the DNA end is better matched by TRBJ2-7. Germline values: CDR1 MDHEN, CDR2 SYDVKM. CDR3 length: 14 residues. CDR3 loop: CASTLGSGGSEQYF. CDR3 in DNA: TGTGCCAGCACCCTAGGTTCGGGCGGGAGCGAGCAGTACTTC.

This clonotype occurred a few times. This sequence joins TRBV12-3 or TRBV12-4 and TRBJ1-2, with D perhaps matching TRBD1 (5 bases). Trimming pared 6 bases from V and 7 bases from J, leaving 18 bases between. The CDR3 runs to 14 residues. The DNA for the CDR3 is TGTGCCAGCAGGGGGGACCGCGAGAAAATTGGCTACACCTTC. As protein: CASRGDREKIGYTF.

A remark on this clonotype: At one of its ends the junction is not consistent with the germline gene, which may arise from a read error. The CDR3 region has the DNA TGTGCCAGCAACTTAGCCGGGACCACCCACAATGAGCAGTTCTTC. Residues: CASNLAGTTHNEQFF. V is TRBV7-2 and J is TRBJ2-1; D may correspond to TRBD1 or TRBD2 (5 bases each). CDR1 and CDR2 from the germline V gene are SGHTA and FQGNSA. This CDR3 contains 15 residues. Looking up the rest from reference TRBV7-2 and TRBJ2-1 gives the full variable domain: GAGVSQSPSNKVTEKGKDVELRCDPISGHTALYWYRQSLGQGLEFLIYFQGNSAPDKSGLPSDRFSAERTGGSVSTLTIQRTQQEDSAVYLCASNLAGTTHNEQFFGPGTRLTVL.

As to this clonotype: One base away lies a much larger clone, so this may be a sequencing read error. The V and J genes are TRBV6-6 and TRBJ2-1; D unresolved. V gave up 7 bases and J gave up 6 bases, with 22 bases separating them. CDR1 MNHNY and CDR2 SVGAGI come from the germline V gene (reference sequence). The CDR3 sequence is 16 residues long. DNA for the CDR3: TGTGCCAGCACCCTAAGAGGTCACACGGCTGGCAATGAGCAGTTCTTC. It encodes CASTLRGHTAGNEQFF.

This clonotype has a handful of counts. The chain joins TRBV29-1 to TRBJ2-1; 9 bases agree with TRBD2. Germline V lookup: CDR1 SQVTM, CDR2 ANQGSEA. The V and J ends lost 1 base and 9 bases, in that order; junction bases with no gene match: 4. This CDR3 has 13 amino acids. CDR3 in amino acids: CSVEVAGGGEQFF. CDR3 DNA sequence: TGCAGCGTTGAAGTTGCGGGAGGGGGTGAGCAGTTCTTC.

On this clonotype: Germline is not matched at one junction end, which may reflect a read error. This sequence joins TRBV7-9 and TRBJ1-2; D remains ambiguous. Germline assignment: CDR1 SEHNR and CDR2 FQNEAQ (reference sequence). CDR3 length equals 12 residues. The CDR3 region has the DNA TGTGCCATCAGCTTAGATCAGGTTGGCTACACCTTC. Its translation: CAISLDQVGYTF.

This clonotype was observed many times. The genes are TRBV7-9 and TRBJ1-2, with D perhaps TRBD1 (5 bases). CDR3 length: 13 residues. Trimming pared 5 bases from V and 5 bases from J, leaving 12 bases between. Germline V gives CDR1 SEHNR, CDR2 FQNEAQ (reference sequence). CDR3 sequence (DNA): TGTGCCAGCAGCGATTTGGGACCTTATGGCTACACCTTC. This sequence encodes CASSDLGPYGYTF.

This clonotype was detected only a few times. The chain combines TRBV9 with TRBJ2-7, with TRBD1 matching 10 bases. Germline CDR1 reads SGDLS; CDR2 reads YYNGEE. The CDR3 totals 15 residues. Trimming cost V 3 bases and J 0 bases; bases outside gene matches: 3. The CDR3 DNA reads as TGTGCCAGCAGCGCGGGGACAGGGGTCTCCTACGAGCAGTACTTC. Protein: CASSAGTGVSYEQYF.

A few counts support this clonotype. The V call is TRBV7-2, the J call TRBJ2-5; 8 bases are shared with TRBD2. This CDR3 is 15 amino acids long. V lost 4 bases, J lost 5 bases, and 9 bases stayed unmatched. Per germline, CDR1 SGHTA and CDR2 FQGNSA. The CDR3 DNA reads as TGTGCCAGCAGCTCCCCCCAGCGGGAGACGGAGACCCAGTACTTC. Translation: CASSSPQRETETQYF.

This chain links TRBV29-1 with TRBJ1-1, with unresolved D. The CDR3 totals 12 residues. V lost 4 bases, J lost 4 bases, and 10 bases lay in between. Per the germline V gene, CDR1 is SQVTM and CDR2 is ANQGSEA. The CDR3 is CSVVLMGTEAFF. The DNA for the CDR3 is TGCAGCGTTGTTTTGATGGGCACTGAAGCTTTCTTT.

The chain couples TRBV7-2 to TRBJ2-3; possible D gene TRBD2, 7 bases. The CDR3 spans 15 residues. Germline V CDR1 and CDR2: SGHTA, FQGNSA. Deletions cut 5 bases from V and 6 bases from J, with 18 bases between. CDR3 bases: TGTGCCAGCAGCCTACTAACGGGGGGCCCCGATACGCAGTATTTT. It specifies CASSLLTGGPDTQYF. Complete variable domain (other parts from reference TRBV7-2 and TRBJ2-3): GAGVSQSPSNKVTEKGKDVELRCDPISGHTALYWYRQSLGQGLEFLIYFQGNSAPDKSGLPSDRFSAERTGGSVSTLTIQRTQQEDSAVYLCASSLLTGGPDTQYFGPGTRLTVL.